Shown below are 30 T cell receptor beta chains from a single sample sequenced in a study of T-cell memory formation after mild COVID-19. Each CDR3 protein gets one entry after TCRdb re-called the 5' RACE reads with MiXCR. The sample carries 150,000 to 200,000 distinct CDR3 sequences, about a fifth recorded once. The specimen sequenced was PBMCs or a T cell subset sorted from them (not recorded which). All receptors come from an adult woman who had mild COVID-19 (a few samples of this study predate the infection). Cell type and time point are not known.

This chain joins TRBV27 and TRBJ1-1, with TRBD1 matching over 11 bases. CDR1 and CDR2 (germline): MNHEY, SMNVEV (reference sequence). The CDR3 is 14 residues long. The junction had 4 bases not matched to a gene; V was cut back by 4 bases and J by 6 bases. The CDR3 nucleotides are TGTGCCAGCAGTTGGACAGGGGGCAAGGCTGAAGCTTTCTTT. This translates into CASSWTGGKAEAFF.

This clonotype was seen a handful of times. CDR3 in amino acids: CASHRNEQFF. CDR3 coding DNA: TGTGCCAGCCATAGGAATGAGCAGTTCTTC. The J gene is TRBJ2-1, the V gene TRBV2; D remains ambiguous. The CDR3 loop spans 10 amino acids. Trimming cost V 8 bases and J 7 bases, with 6 bases left between them. Looked up from germline, CDR1 is SNHLY and CDR2 is FYNNEI.

The sample holds a few counts of this clonotype. The chain combines TRBV24-1 with TRBJ1-5; D is possibly TRBD1 (5 bases). V was cut by 4 bases and J by 6 bases, with 15 bases left in between. Germline CDR1 reads KGHDR; CDR2 reads SFDVKD. The CDR3 is made up of 15 amino acids. CDR3 coding DNA: TGTGCCACCAGTGAGGGCGGGAGGGGAATTCAGCCCCAGCATTTT. Protein: CATSEGGRGIQPQHF.

The J gene is TRBJ2-2, the V gene TRBV7-6, with TRBD2 matching over 8 bases. Germline CDR1 and CDR2: SGHVS and FNYEAQ. The CDR3 runs to 18 residues. The junction had 12 bases not matched to a gene; V was cut back by 5 bases and J by 1 base. The CDR3 coding sequence is TGTGCCAGCAGCCACTCGGGAGCGGGGGCCCTGAACACCGGGGAGCTGTTTTTT. Residues: CASSHSGAGALNTGELFF.

This clonotype occurred a few times. The J gene is TRBJ2-5, the V gene TRBV3-1; the match to TRBD1 covers 9 bases. There are 13 residues in the CDR3. Unmatched junction bases numbered 5, after V lost 7 bases and J lost 5 bases. The germline V gene encodes CDR1 LGHDT and CDR2 YNNKEL (reference sequence). In nucleotides, the CDR3 is TGTGCCAGCACCAGGACAGGGGAGGAGACCCAGTACTTC. Its protein product is CASTRTGEETQYF.

The chain carries TRBV6-5 and TRBJ2-6; unclear D gene. The CDR3 runs 19 residues. CDR1 is MNHEY, CDR2 SVGAGI, per germline. Trimming removed 2 bases at V and 1 base at J, with 18 bases between. CDR3 loop: CASSYRGSLVLSGANVLTF. In nucleotides, the CDR3 is TGTGCCAGCAGTTACCGCGGAAGCCTCGTTTTGTCTGGGGCCAACGTCCTGACTTTC.

The J gene is TRBJ2-1, the V gene TRBV6-2 or TRBV6-3; 16 nucleotides align to TRBD2. The CDR3 has 16 amino acids. V dropped 6 bases and J dropped 9; count of bases not matched to a gene: 8. Germline V gene data show CDR1 as MNHEY and CDR2 as SVGEGT. Here the CDR3 DNA reads TGTGCCAGCAGGCGGGGACTAGCGGGAGGGGGAGGTGAGCAGTTCTTC. It is translated as CASRRGLAGGGGEQFF.

The V call is TRBV2, the J call TRBJ2-7; TRBD1 matches 9 bases. The CDR3 has 15 amino acids. Losses at the gene ends were 2 bases for V and 7 bases for J; bases not matched to a gene: 9. Germline V gene data show CDR1 as SNHLY and CDR2 as FYNNEI. The CDR3 reads CASSEFGTGSVEQYF. CDR3 bases: TGTGCCAGCAGTGAATTTGGGACAGGGAGCGTGGAGCAGTACTTC.

This clonotype came up a few times. This chain links TRBV29-1 with TRBJ2-1; D is ambiguous. Trimming removed 0 bases from V and 3 bases from J, with 6 bases in between. The CDR3 totals 13 residues. Germline V lookup: CDR1 SQVTM, CDR2 ANQGSEA. CDR3 DNA sequence: TGCAGCGTTGAAGAGACGGGCTACAATGAGCAGTTCTTC. Translated: CSVEETGYNEQFF.

This clonotype was counted between two and nine times. The V call is TRBV2, the J call TRBJ2-1, with D possibly matching TRBD2 (6 bases). This CDR3 contains 13 residues. From germline, CDR1 is SNHLY and CDR2 FYNNEI. V was pared by 6 bases and J by 4 bases, with 10 bases between. CDR3 sequence: CASRDSGYNEQFF. The CDR3 DNA sequence: TGTGCCAGCAGGGATAGCGGATACAATGAGCAGTTCTTC.

This clonotype was counted a few times. V and J are TRBV7-9 and TRBJ2-7; D is undetermined. Germline V lookup: CDR1 SEHNR, CDR2 FQNEAQ (reference sequence). The CDR3 loop spans 15 amino acids. V gave up 1 base and J gave up 0 bases, with 10 bases separating them. CDR3 DNA sequence: TGTGCCAGCAGCTTAGAGTATACAGTCTCCTACGAGCAGTACTTC. Protein sequence: CASSLEYTVSYEQYF.

A few counts support this clonotype. The CDR3 nucleotides read TGTGCCACCAGTGATTTAGACCCAGGGGCCACAGATACGCAGTATTTT. This sequence encodes CATSDLDPGATDTQYF. This chain connects TRBV24-1 to TRBJ2-3; TRBD1 might be the D (6 bases). CDR3 length equals 16 residues. Germline CDR1 KGHDR, CDR2 SFDVKD. V was clipped by 1 base and J by 2 bases, with 12 bases between them.

This clonotype was observed a few times. The gene calls are TRBV7-9 and TRBJ2-1, with D possibly being TRBD2 (6 bases). The CDR3 extends over 16 amino acids. Germline-derived CDR1 and CDR2 are SEHNR and FQNEAQ (reference sequence). V dropped 1 base and J dropped 2 bases, with 12 bases sitting between them. The DNA of the CDR3 is TGTGCCAGCAGCTTAGTCGGGGGTCCCCCCTACAATGAGCAGTTCTTC. Protein product: CASSLVGGPPYNEQFF.

This clonotype was found a few times. This CDR3 reads CSVRSPHLYEQYF. CDR3 in DNA: TGCAGTGTCAGAAGTCCGCACCTCTACGAGCAGTACTTC. This sequence joins TRBV20-1 and TRBJ2-7; D gene ambiguous. Germline V gives CDR1 DFQATT, CDR2 SNEGSKA (reference sequence). CDR3 size: 13 residues. V was pared by 7 bases and J by 3 bases, with 16 bases between.

This clonotype was counted at least ten times. The V gene is TRBV3-1, the J gene TRBJ2-2; the D is unclear. In germline, CDR1 is LGHDT, CDR2 YNNKEL (reference sequence). The CDR3 extends over 13 amino acids. Between the trimmed V and J ends, which lost 8 bases and 3 bases, there was a span of 10 bases. In nucleotides, the CDR3 is TGTGCCAGCGAGCGTTCGGACACCGGGGAGCTGTTTTTT. Translating it yields CASERSDTGELFF.

This clonotype was seen a few times. V is TRBV24-1 and J is TRBJ2-5; the D is unclear. Trimming left V 4 bases short and J 3 bases short, with 8 bases between. Germline lookup yields CDR1 KGHDR and CDR2 SFDVKD. The CDR3 extends over 13 amino acids. CDR3 DNA sequence: TGTGCCACCAGTGACTTCAGTGAAGAGACCCAGTACTTC. This translates into CATSDFSEETQYF.

This chain uses TRBV29-1 with TRBJ2-7; D uncertain. From germline, CDR1 is SQVTM and CDR2 ANQGSEA. The germline V and J ends were trimmed by 4 bases and 4 bases, with 14 bases remaining between them. CDR3 size: 13 residues. Written as DNA, the CDR3 is TGCAGCGTTGGGGCAAGAGGCCCTTACGAGCAGTACTTC. Its protein product is CSVGARGPYEQYF.

This clonotype was seen a few times. V is TRBV30 and J is TRBJ2-1, with 11 bases matching TRBD2. Germline-derived CDR1 and CDR2 are GTSNPN and SVGIG (reference sequence). V lost 4 bases to trimming and J lost 4 bases; unmatched junction nucleotides: 6. This CDR3 has 15 residues. The CDR3 DNA sequence: TGTGCCTGGAACTCGCTAGCGGGAGGATACAATGAGCAGTTCTTC. Amino acid sequence: CAWNSLAGGYNEQFF. The full variable domain, in which reference TRBV30 and TRBJ2-1 provide the parts outside the CDR3, is SQTIHQWPATLVQPVGSPLSLECTVEGTSNPNLYWYRQAAGRGLQLLFYSVGIGQISSEVPQNLSASRPQDRQFILSSKKLLLSDSGFYLCAWNSLAGGYNEQFFGPGTRLTVL.

This sequence joins TRBV20-1 and TRBJ2-1, with TRBD2 as a possible D gene (5 bases). CDR1 and CDR2 from the germline V gene are DFQATT and SNEGSKA (reference sequence). Trimming took 6 bases from V and 3 from J, leaving 18 bases between them. The CDR3 is 15 amino acids. Written as DNA, the CDR3 is TGCAGTGCCCGCCGTCGCGGGTCACTCTACAATGAGCAGTTCTTC. Its translation: CSARRRGSLYNEQFF.

This clonotype has just a few counts. The chain joins TRBV7-9 to TRBJ2-7; TRBD2 might be the D (5 bases). Germline loops: CDR1 SEHNR, CDR2 FQNEAQ (reference sequence). The germline V and J ends were trimmed by 5 bases and 2 bases, with 16 bases remaining between them. This CDR3 is 15 amino acids long. CDR3 in DNA: TGTGCCAGCAGCCGACTAACAAGGTCCACCTACGAGCAGTACTTC. Its translation is CASSRLTRSTYEQYF.

This chain joins TRBV7-8 and TRBJ2-2; D gene unclear. The germline V gene has CDR1 SGHVS and CDR2 FQNEAQ. The CDR3 contains 14 residues. The V gene lost 2 bases and the J gene lost 2 bases, with 6 bases spanning the gap. CDR3 residues: CASSLQVNTGELFF. DNA of the CDR3: TGTGCCAGCAGCTTACAGGTTAACACCGGGGAGCTGTTTTTT.

This clonotype was picked up a small number of times. This CDR3 reads CSVAATLTGWHEQYF. The CDR3 DNA follows: TGCAGCGTTGCCGCAACTTTGACAGGTTGGCACGAGCAGTACTTC. V and J are TRBV29-1 and TRBJ2-7, with a weak D call TRBD1 (6 bases). Germline V gene sequence: CDR1 SQVTM, CDR2 ANQGSEA. V lost 4 bases, J lost 5 bases, and 21 bases lay in between. This CDR3 is built from 15 residues.

The gene calls are TRBV5-1 and TRBJ2-2; maybe TRBD2 (5 bases). The length of the CDR3 is 13 residues. Trimming took off 0 bases at V and 5 bases at J, with 5 bases between the two ends. Germline CDR1 SGHRS, CDR2 YFSETQ. CDR3 residues: CASSLAGTGELFF. The CDR3 coding sequence is TGCGCCAGCAGCTTGGCGGGGACCGGGGAGCTGTTTTTT.

The chain couples TRBV6-5 to TRBJ1-5, with D uncertain. There are 14 residues in the CDR3. V was pared by 0 bases and J by 4 bases, with 7 bases between. The germline V gene has CDR1 MNHEY and CDR2 SVGAGI. CDR3 amino acids: CASSYSPRNQPQHF. As DNA, the CDR3 is TGTGCCAGCAGTTACTCGCCCAGAAATCAGCCCCAGCATTTT.

This sequence joins TRBV3-1 and TRBJ2-2; 12 positions agree with TRBD1. With 1 base clipped from V and 6 bases from J, the junction kept 3 bases outside the gene matches. The CDR3 length is 16 residues. CDR1 and CDR2 (germline): LGHDT, YNNKEL (reference sequence). CDR3 protein: CASSQVWDRGPGELFF. The CDR3 DNA is TGTGCCAGCAGCCAAGTTTGGGACAGGGGGCCCGGGGAGCTGTTTTTT.

This clonotype was seen repeatedly, ten times or more. The chain joins TRBV15 to TRBJ2-2, with 11 bases that match TRBD2. This CDR3 is built from 20 residues. The V gene's germline CDR1 is LNHNV and CDR2 YYDKDF (reference sequence). Trimming cost V 0 bases and J 5 bases; bases outside gene matches: 14. The CDR3 is CATSRDVEVLASGGTGELFF. CDR3 DNA sequence: TGTGCCACCAGCAGAGATGTAGAGGTGTTGGCTAGCGGGGGGACCGGGGAGCTGTTTTTT.

This clonotype has ten or more counts. The rearrangement uses TRBV4-3 and TRBJ2-7; 9 bases align to TRBD2. The CDR3 has 16 residues. J was trimmed by 0 bases and V by 4 bases; bases with no gene match: 7. CDR1 is LGHNA, CDR2 YSLEER, per germline. The CDR3 coding sequence is TGCGCCAGCAGCCTCTCGAAAGCGGGAGGCTCCTACGAGCAGTACTTC. It yields the protein CASSLSKAGGSYEQYF.

This chain joins TRBV20-1 and TRBJ2-1; no clear D gene. The CDR3 has 11 amino acids. Germline CDR1 reads DFQATT; CDR2 reads SNEGSKA (reference sequence). The germline V and J ends were trimmed by 6 bases and 9 bases, with 12 bases remaining between them. CDR3 residues: CSASLLGEQFF. The CDR3 DNA reads TGCAGTGCCTCCCTCCTGGGTGAGCAGTTCTTC.

This clonotype occurred many times. The J gene is TRBJ2-2, the V gene TRBV15; 11 bases fit TRBD1. The germline CDR1 and CDR2 sequences are LNHNV and YYDKDF (reference sequence). Losses at the gene ends were 6 bases for V and 6 bases for J; bases not matched to a gene: 3. The CDR3 length is 14 residues. The CDR3 region has the DNA TGTGCCACCAGGGGACAGGGGGAGGCCGGGGAGCTGTTTTTT. This sequence encodes CATRGQGEAGELFF.

This clonotype has a handful of counts. The V call is TRBV9, the J call TRBJ1-1; TRBD1 is a possible D gene (6 bases). This CDR3 is 15 amino acids long. Per the germline V gene, CDR1 is SGDLS and CDR2 is YYNGEE. V lost 0 bases, J lost 3 bases, and 12 bases lay in between. CDR3 nucleotide sequence: TGTGCCAGCAGCGTAGTAGGGGGTGGGGACACTGAAGCTTTCTTT. Translated, it gives CASSVVGGGDTEAFF.